The 18 T cell receptor beta chains given below trace back to one sample, sequenced in a study of shared T cell receptors in the human thymus. The assay was immunoSEQ multiplex PCR, and TCRdb's table has in-frame clones only and misses some. Of 550,000 to 800,000 clones in the sample, 70% to 90% were seen once. Separately, the same data were catalogued under a study of human thymus T cells.

The sequencing input was thymocytes. These receptors all come from a girl less than two years old with a congenital heart defect.

This chain uses TRBV19 with TRBJ2-3; TRBD1 is a possible D gene (5 bases). The CDR3 is made up of 15 amino acids. V lost 4 bases and J 2 bases, leaving 13 bases between the germline ends. Germline assignment: CDR1 LNHDA and CDR2 SQIVND (reference sequence). The DNA of the CDR3 is TGTGCCAGTAGTACAGGGAAAGTAGACACAGATACGCAGTATTTT. Its protein product is CASSTGKVDTDTQYF.

The CDR3 bases are TGTGCCAGCAGGACTGACAGAGGTACTGATCAGCCCCAGCATTTT. It codes for CASRTDRGTDQPQHF. V is TRBV6-5 and J is TRBJ1-5; a possible D gene is TRBD1 (5 bases). CDR1 MNHEY and CDR2 SVGAGI come from the germline V gene. The V end lost 6 bases, the J end lost 5 bases, and 17 bases lay between the germline ends. The CDR3 extends over 15 amino acids.

The CDR3 sequence: CSVGPGLAGPSRETQYF. The CDR3, as DNA: TGCAGCGTTGGACCGGGACTAGCGGGGCCATCACGGGAGACCCAGTACTTC. This chain links TRBV29-1 with TRBJ2-5; 13 nucleotides match TRBD2. This CDR3 comprises 17 residues. CDR1 SQVTM and CDR2 ANQGSEA come from the germline V gene. J lost 5 bases, V lost 4 bases, and 13 bases had no gene match.

The rearrangement joins TRBV2 to TRBJ1-3; tentative D call: TRBD1 (6 bases). CDR1 and CDR2 from the germline V gene are SNHLY and FYNNEI. V shed 7 bases and J shed 4 bases, with 20 bases lying between them. The CDR3 loop spans 16 amino acids. CDR3: CASTLRGGLGGNTIYF. DNA for the CDR3: TGTGCCAGCACCCTACGGGGGGGGCTAGGGGGAAACACCATATATTTT.

The chain is built from TRBV5-6 and TRBJ1-1; no clear D. Germline loops: CDR1 SGHDT, CDR2 YYEEEE. The CDR3 totals 13 residues. V lost 5 bases, J lost 1 base, and 9 bases lay in between. DNA of the CDR3: TGTGCCAGCAGACGACACCGGAACACTGAAGCTTTCTTT. Its protein product is CASRRHRNTEAFF.

In the case of this clone: The same CDR3 also results from other DNA sequences found in this sample. The chain joins TRBV5-4 to TRBJ2-1; 9 positions agree with TRBD2. Per germline, CDR1 SGHNT and CDR2 YYREEE (reference sequence). After removal of 4 bases from V and 6 bases from J, the junction contained 20 bases not matched to a gene. The length of the CDR3 is 19 residues. The CDR3: CASSPARGAGGPRGNEQFF. In DNA form, the CDR3 reads TGTGCCAGCAGCCCTGCTCGGGGAGCGGGGGGCCCTAGGGGCAATGAGCAGTTCTTC.

This chain uses TRBV6-1 with TRBJ1-2; 8 bases line up with TRBD1. Germline trimming cut 5 bases from V and 5 bases from J; bases unmatched to any gene: 4. Germline V lookup: CDR1 MNHNS, CDR2 SASEGT. This CDR3 is 13 amino acids long. The CDR3 protein is CASSPDRAYGYTF. CDR3 bases: TGTGCCAGCAGTCCGGACAGGGCATATGGCTACACCTTC.

Comment on this clone: Sequence at one end of the junction differs from germline and may be a read error. The V gene is TRBV29-1, the J gene TRBJ2-4; D may be TRBD2 (5 bases). CDR1 SQVTM and CDR2 ANQGSEA come from the germline V gene. This CDR3 is built from 18 residues. CDR3 DNA: TGCAGAGTTGCTTACCGGGGAGTCAGGAACATAGCCAAAAACATTCAGTACTTC. This translates into CRVAYRGVRNIAKNIQYF.

This clone showed up just a few times. The chain combines TRBV4-1 with TRBJ1-5; tentatively, D is TRBD1 (5 bases). From germline, CDR1 is MGHRA and CDR2 YSYEKL. V shed 3 bases and J shed 2 bases, with 29 bases lying between them. This CDR3 comprises 21 residues. CDR3 sequence reads: CASSHKSCSGRAVSCNQPQHF. Here the CDR3 DNA reads TGCGCCAGCAGCCACAAATCCTGCTCGGGCAGGGCGGTAAGTTGCAATCAGCCCCAGCATTTT.

This clone appeared a single time. The V gene is TRBV15, the J gene TRBJ1-3; D call uncertain. This CDR3 has 17 residues. Per the germline V gene, CDR1 is LNHNV and CDR2 is YYDKDF (reference sequence). V was shortened by 0 bases and J by 4 bases, with 16 bases between the two germline ends. Here the CDR3 DNA reads TGTGCCACCAGCAGAGACCCACAGCTTTCGAGAGGAAACACCATATATTTT. Its protein is CATSRDPQLSRGNTIYF.

The chain has TRBV14 and TRBJ2-2; 8 bases align to TRBD1. After removal of 4 bases from V and 5 bases from J, the junction contained 3 bases not matched to a gene. Germline assignment: CDR1 SGHDN and CDR2 FVKESK. This CDR3 is built from 14 residues. CDR3 protein: CASSRTGGTGELFF. CDR3 nucleotides: TGTGCCAGCAGCCGCACAGGGGGGACCGGGGAGCTGTTTTTT.

CDR3 region: CASRAPGDTASYNEQFF. DNA of the CDR3: TGCGCCAGCAGGGCTCCCGGGGACACCGCTTCCTACAATGAGCAGTTCTTC. J is TRBJ2-1 and V is TRBV4-3; D is possibly TRBD1 (6 bases). Deletions cut 6 bases from V and 1 base from J, with 19 bases between. This CDR3 spans 17 amino acids. The germline V gene encodes CDR1 LGHNA and CDR2 YSLEER.

The J gene is TRBJ2-5, the V gene TRBV29-1; the match to TRBD2 covers 9 bases. Germline V lookup: CDR1 SQVTM, CDR2 ANQGSEA. The CDR3 sequence is 13 residues long. Germline trimming cut 5 bases from V and 4 bases from J; bases unmatched to any gene: 5. Written as DNA, the CDR3 is TGCAGCGTTAAACCGACTAGCGGAGAGACCCAGTACTTC. The encoded protein is CSVKPTSGETQYF. Filled out from reference TRBV29-1 and TRBJ2-5, the complete variable domain reads SAVISQKPSRDICQRGTSLTIQCQVDSQVTMMFWYRQQPGQSLTLIATANQGSEATYESGFVIDKFPISRPNLTFSTLTVSNMSPEDSSIYLCSVKPTSGETQYFGPGTRLLVL.

CDR3 sequence (DNA): TGTGCCAGCAGCTTGTATGTACAGGGCGCAACTAATGAAAAACTGTTTTTT. It translates to CASSLYVQGATNEKLFF. The chain couples TRBV5-6 to TRBJ1-4; a possible D gene is TRBD1 (6 bases). CDR3 length: 17 residues. Trimming removed 1 base from V and 0 bases from J, with 13 bases in between. Germline V gives CDR1 SGHDT, CDR2 YYEEEE.

This clone turned up a few times. The chain carries TRBV10-3 and TRBJ1-1, with 7 bases aligning to TRBD1. V was clipped by 1 base and J by 1 base; unmatched bases: 12. CDR1 is ENHRY, CDR2 SYGVKD, per germline. This CDR3 has 18 residues. In nucleotides, the CDR3 is TGTGCCATCAGTGAGTTGGGAACAGGGGCCAGTTGGAACACTGAAGCTTTCTTT. Protein product: CAISELGTGASWNTEAFF.

The chain links TRBV25-1 to TRBJ1-1; 7 nucleotides line up with TRBD1. Trimming took 3 bases from V and 5 from J; bases not matched to a gene: 12. The CDR3 spans 16 residues. Germline CDR1 and CDR2: MGHDK and SYGVNS. The CDR3 region has the DNA TGTGCCAGCAGTGATGCATGGACAGGAGGGGATACTGAAGCTTTCTTT. This codes for CASSDAWTGGDTEAFF.

V is TRBV4-3 and J is TRBJ1-1; possibly TRBD1 for D (5 bases). This CDR3 is 18 amino acids long. Germline lookup yields CDR1 LGHNA and CDR2 YSLEER. The V end lost 1 base, the J end lost 0 bases, and 18 bases lay between the germline ends. Here the CDR3 reads CASSQAAGGVFLNTEAFF. In DNA, the CDR3 is TGCGCCAGCAGCCAAGCGGCCGGGGGGGTCTTTTTGAACACTGAAGCTTTCTTT.

The CDR3 region has the DNA TGTGCCAGCAGCCAAGATGGGCAGGGGTTCACTGAAGCTTTCTTT. The encoded protein is CASSQDGQGFTEAFF. V gene TRBV14 combines with J gene TRBJ1-1; D perhaps matches TRBD1 (6 bases). Germline-derived CDR1 and CDR2 are SGHDN and FVKESK. This CDR3 is built from 15 residues. V lost 0 bases to trimming and J lost 4 bases, with 12 bases between them.